This section outlines one TCR beta chain sequence together with its context. Its cognate antigen is unknown. The data originate from a study of T cells in Graves' hyperthyroidism and ophthalmopathy. Thyroid ultrasound and orbital computed tomography, with clinical symptoms and serum thyroxine and TRAb, informed diagnoses. The PBMCs studied were ones that came from about 10 ml fresh peripheral blood. Using RNA transcripts as the source, TCR beta CDR3 regions were amplified. First-round RT-PCR with HTBI primers amplified the TCR CDR3 region. Each CDR3 protein gets one entry after TCRdb re-called the multiplex PCR reads with MiXCR. The repertoire includes 300,000 to 450,000 distinct CDR3 sequences, 15% to 20% of them detected once, and roughly a sixth sits in the top ten. The CDR3 extends over 16 amino acids. The V and J ends lost 3 bases and 4 bases respectively, with 16 bases between them. Germline V CDR1 and CDR2: ENHRY, SYGVKD.

The study, taken as a whole, reports: From stable hyperthyroidism, ophthalmopathy was set apart by a 13 V-J model.

The rearrangement joins TRBV10-3 to TRBJ1-3; D is possibly TRBD1 (6 bases). The sample was blood. The clonotype was recovered from a woman aged 40 to 50 with Graves' ophthalmopathy. The CDR3 DNA reads as TGTGCCATCAGTGAACAGGGACTGGTTGACGGAAACACCATATATTTT. It translates to CAISEQGLVDGNTIYF.